This T cell receptor (beta chain) was identified in a study of blood T cell repertoires in COVID-19. Study-wide background: In each case, the material was cDNA or gDNA derived from T cells, B-cell-depleted T cells, or PBMCs.

TCRdb keeps only in-frame clones here, not all; method: immunoSEQ multiplex PCR. The sample consists of over 60,000 clones, 65% to 90% of them appearing once. Trimming stripped 4 bases from V and 6 bases from J, with 21 bases between. Germline CDR1 is SGHRS and CDR2 is YFSETQ. This CDR3 spans 16 amino acids. The sample taken for sequencing was peripheral blood. This TCR derives from a man aged 70-80 years with active or convalescent COVID-19. The chain joins TRBV5-1 to TRBJ2-3, with D perhaps matching TRBD2 (6 bases). The CDR3 DNA reads TGCGCCAGCAGCCGGGGGACTGGCGGCCCGGTCGATACGCAGTATTTT. Residues: CASSRGTGGPVDTQYF.